This T cell receptor (beta chain) is from a study of early T cells in non-severe SARS-CoV-2 infection. Turning to the study itself: Sequenced material consisted of bulk RNA (from unsorted whole blood), and chains were unpaired.

The germline V gene encodes CDR1 SGHRS and CDR2 YFSETQ. With 2 bases removed from V and 4 bases from J, the gap between germline ends came to 7 bases. The CDR3 runs to 13 residues. This clonotype was observed many times. TCRdb re-analysed the 5' RACE reads in MiXCR, keeping a single row per CDR3 protein. Here the sample spans about 98,000 distinct CDR3 sequences, about 11% being singletons. The TCR comes from an adult who was a healthcare worker with PCR-confirmed SARS-CoV-2 infection or an uninfected control (not recorded which). Sequencing used whole blood. The rearrangement links TRBV5-1 to TRBJ1-5, with a possible D match to TRBD1 (6 bases). CDR3 sequence reads: CASSFGQNQPQHF. The CDR3 region has the DNA TGCGCCAGCAGCTTCGGACAGAATCAGCCCCAGCATTTT. Full variable domain (rest looked up from reference TRBV5-1 and TRBJ1-5): KAGVTQTPRYLIKTRGQQVTLSCSPISGHRSVSWYQQTPGQGLQFLFEYFSETQRNKGNFPGRFSGRQFSNSRSEMNVSTLELGDSALYLCASSFGQNQPQHFGDGTRLSIL.